Detailed here is one T cell receptor beta chain. The data are from a study of blood T cell repertoires in COVID-19. Study-level background: Cohort 3 donors counted as recovered after two negative PCRs, clearance, or resolved symptoms. Acute and convalescent COVID-19 specimens originated in the United States, Italy and Spain. Sources were T cells, B-cell-depleted T cells, or PBMCs; the material itself was cDNA or gDNA.

TCRdb's table, derived via immunoSEQ multiplex PCR, lists solely in-frame clones and lacks some. The sample yields about 170,000 clones, about 80% seen once. Allocation to cohorts depended on clinical history reported by the participants. Germline-derived CDR1 and CDR2 are LGHDT and YNNKEL (reference sequence). This CDR3 contains 13 residues. V was pared by 4 bases and J by 2 bases, with 1 base of the junction left unmatched. The chain is built from TRBV3-1 (or the pseudogene TRBV3-2) and TRBJ2-5, with TRBD1 matching over 7 bases. This TCR derives from an older woman in a cohort exposed to, infected with or recovered from COVID-19 (not recorded which). Sequencing used PBMCs or T cells enriched from blood (not recorded which). The CDR3 here is CASSRDRQETQYF. The CDR3 coding sequence is TGTGCCAGCAGCCGGGACAGACAAGAGACCCAGTACTTC.